The following is a T cell receptor beta chain sequence with its context. Donors in Cohort 3 counted as recovered after two negative PCRs, clearance, or symptom resolution. The data were taken from a study of blood T cell repertoires in COVID-19. Study-level information: The origin of the acute and convalescent COVID-19 samples was the United States, Italy and Spain. T cells, B-cell-depleted T cells, or PBMCs supplied cDNA or gDNA.

V shed 4 bases and J shed 2 bases, with 8 bases lying between them. The germline gives CDR1 MNHEY, CDR2 SVGAGI. CDR3 length: 14 residues. Some clones are missing from TCRdb's copy, which holds only in-frame ones; the method was immunoSEQ multiplex PCR. The table records 320,000 or so clones, about nine tenths of them present only once. The receptor was derived from a man aged 60-69 years who had recovered from COVID-19. The material sequenced was PBMCs or T cells enriched from blood (not recorded which). V gene TRBV6-5 combines with J gene TRBJ2-2; maybe TRBD1 (5 bases). The CDR3 region has the DNA TGTGCCAGCAGTTTCAGGGTTAACACCGGGGAGCTGTTTTTT. Residues: CASSFRVNTGELFF.